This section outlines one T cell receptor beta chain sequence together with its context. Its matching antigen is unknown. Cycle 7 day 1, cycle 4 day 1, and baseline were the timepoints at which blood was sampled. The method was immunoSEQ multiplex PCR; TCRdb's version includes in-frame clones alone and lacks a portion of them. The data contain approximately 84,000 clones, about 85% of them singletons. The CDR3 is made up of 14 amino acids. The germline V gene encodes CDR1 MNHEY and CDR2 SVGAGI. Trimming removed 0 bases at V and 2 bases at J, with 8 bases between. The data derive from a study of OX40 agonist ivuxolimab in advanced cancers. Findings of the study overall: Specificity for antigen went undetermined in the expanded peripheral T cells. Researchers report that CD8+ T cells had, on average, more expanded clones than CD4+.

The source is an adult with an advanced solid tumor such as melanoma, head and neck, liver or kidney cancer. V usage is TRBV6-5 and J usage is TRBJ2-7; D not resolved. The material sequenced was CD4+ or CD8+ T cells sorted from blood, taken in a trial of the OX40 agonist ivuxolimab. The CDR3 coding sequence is TGTGCCAGCAGTTACTCGCACGCTACCTACGAGCAGTACTTC. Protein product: CASSYSHATYEQYF.